The present TCR beta chain was sequenced within a study of cytomegalovirus exposure and HLA in healthy donors. The CDR3 is made up of 13 amino acids. Germline V gives CDR1 LNHDA, CDR2 SQIVND (reference sequence). With 1 base removed from V and 6 bases from J, the gap between germline ends came to 7 bases. Worth noting for this clone: As yet, its antigen is unknown.

With 60 Vbeta and 13 Jbeta primers, the PCR was carried out. Assay: immunoSEQ multiplex PCR; the TCRdb copy retains only in-frame clones and omits some. There are around 210,000 clones in the sample, with more than 0.95% held by the top ten. Overall study results and limits: Accurate predictions that matched the HLA-A and HLA-B alleles of most subjects were reportedly made from TCR beta sequences. Some V segments could not be told apart, so they were left out, TRBV6-2 and TRBV6-3 among them.

The material sequenced was PBMCs. The chain has TRBV19 and TRBJ2-4; D unclear. The source is a girl aged 2-15 years in good health and CMV-seropositive. The CDR3 region is CASSIVPGNIQYF. The DNA for the CDR3 is TGTGCCAGTAGTATAGTGCCGGGAAACATTCAGTACTTC.